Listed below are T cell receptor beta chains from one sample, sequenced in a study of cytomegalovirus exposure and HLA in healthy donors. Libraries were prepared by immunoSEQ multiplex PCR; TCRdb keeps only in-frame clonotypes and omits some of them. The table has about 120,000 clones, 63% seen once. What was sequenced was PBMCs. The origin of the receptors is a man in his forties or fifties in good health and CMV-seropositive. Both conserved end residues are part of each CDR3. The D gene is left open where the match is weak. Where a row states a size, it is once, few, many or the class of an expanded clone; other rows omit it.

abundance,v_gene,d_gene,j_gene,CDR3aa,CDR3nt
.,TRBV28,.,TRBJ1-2,CASSFGASNYGYTF,TGTGCCAGCAGTTTTGGGGCTTCTAACTATGGCTACACCTTC
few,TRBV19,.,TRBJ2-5,CASSKGHRYQETQYF,TGTGCCAGTAGCAAGGGACATCGGTACCAAGAGACCCAGTACTTC
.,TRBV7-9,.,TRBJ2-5,CASSLADTAIQETQYF,TGTGCCAGCAGCTTAGCCGACACAGCAATACAAGAGACCCAGTACTTC
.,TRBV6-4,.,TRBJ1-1,CASKEQGQMNTEAFF,TGTGCCAGCAAGGAACAGGGACAAATGAACACTGAAGCTTTCTTT
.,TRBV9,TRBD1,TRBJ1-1,CASSPGTGGVMNTEAFF,TGTGCCAGCAGCCCCGGGACAGGGGGCGTCATGAACACTGAAGCTTTCTTT
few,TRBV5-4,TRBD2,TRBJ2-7,CASSLSGSGGYYEQYF,TGTGCCAGCAGCCTCTCAGGTAGCGGGGGCTACTACGAGCAGTACTTC
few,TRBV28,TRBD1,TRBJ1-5,CASKIDRGRNQPQHF,TGTGCCAGCAAAATCGACAGGGGGCGAAATCAGCCCCAGCATTTT
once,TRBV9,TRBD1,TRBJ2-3,CASSVGDRGEDTQYF,TGTGCCAGCAGCGTAGGGGACAGGGGGGAAGATACGCAGTATTTT
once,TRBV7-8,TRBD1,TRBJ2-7,CASSPDRDSYEQYF,TGTGCCAGCAGCCCGGACCGGGACAGCTACGAGCAGTACTTC
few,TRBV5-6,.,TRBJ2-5,CASSLAGAETQYF,TGTGCCAGCAGCTTGGCTGGGGCGGAGACCCAGTACTTC
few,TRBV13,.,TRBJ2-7,CASSLGQTYEQYF,TGTGCCAGCAGCTTAGGACAGACCTACGAGCAGTACTTC
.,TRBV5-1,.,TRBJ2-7,CASSFTHSPNLYEQYF,TGCGCCAGCAGCTTCACACACAGCCCGAATCTCTACGAGCAGTACTTC
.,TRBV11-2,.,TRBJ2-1,CASSPRLPSSYNEQFF,TGTGCCAGCAGCCCGAGACTACCGAGCTCCTACAATGAGCAGTTCTTC
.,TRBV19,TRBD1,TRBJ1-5,CASSAGQGSGYNQPQHF,TGTGCCAGTAGTGCAGGACAGGGATCTGGGTACAATCAGCCCCAGCATTTT
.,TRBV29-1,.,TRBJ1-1,CSGAQETEAFF,TGCAGCGGAGCCCAGGAAACTGAAGCTTTCTTT
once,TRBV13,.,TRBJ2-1,CASSLEGNSYNEQFF,TGTGCCAGCAGCTTAGAAGGTAACAGTTACAATGAGCAGTTCTTC
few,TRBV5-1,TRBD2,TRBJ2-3,CASSWGLAGYTDTQYF,TGCGCCAGCAGCTGGGGACTAGCGGGTTACACAGATACGCAGTATTTT
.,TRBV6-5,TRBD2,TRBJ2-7,CASSLETSVYYEQYF,TGTGCCAGCAGTTTAGAGACTAGCGTGTACTACGAGCAGTACTTC
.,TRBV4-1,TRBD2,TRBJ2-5,CASSQPRGGQETQYF,TGCGCCAGCAGCCAACCCCGGGGGGGACAAGAGACCCAGTACTTC
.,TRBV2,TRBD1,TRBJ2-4,CASRPDRVLAKNIQYF,TGTGCCAGCAGACCTGACAGGGTCCTAGCCAAAAACATTCAGTACTTC
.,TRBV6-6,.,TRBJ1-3,CASRPDSYSGNTIYF,TGTGCCAGCAGACCCGACAGTTACTCTGGAAACACCATATATTTT
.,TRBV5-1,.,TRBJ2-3,CASSFGGAADTQYF,TGCGCCAGCAGCTTTGGGGGGGCGGCTGATACGCAGTATTTT
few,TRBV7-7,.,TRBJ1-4,CASSFGVSANEKLFF,TGTGCCAGCAGCTTTGGAGTCAGTGCCAATGAAAAACTGTTTTTT
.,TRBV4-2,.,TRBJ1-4,CASRLEGSREKLFF,TGTGCCAGCAGGCTGGAGGGTTCCCGGGAAAAACTGTTTTTT
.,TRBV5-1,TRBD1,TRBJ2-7,CASSLDNRQGFYEQYF,TGCGCCAGCAGCTTGGATAACCGACAGGGGTTTTACGAGCAGTACTTC
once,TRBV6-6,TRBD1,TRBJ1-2,CASSLDRGYGYTF,TGTGCCAGCAGCCTGGACAGGGGCTATGGCTACACCTTC
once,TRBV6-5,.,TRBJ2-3,CASSHQGLADTQYF,TGTGCCAGCAGCCACCAGGGTCTCGCAGATACGCAGTATTTT